The 12 T cell receptor beta chains below all came from one sample that was sequenced in a study of T-cell reconstitution after alpha-beta-depleted transplantation in children. Molecular barcoding with unique molecular identifiers was used for the TCRbeta library. TCRdb called the PCR reads again in MiXCR, with one record for every CDR3 protein. The sample holds some 500,000 distinct CDR3 sequences, about 31% seen once. The sample was PBMCs from the stem cell graft donor, taken from the stem cell graft. Receptor source: a human donor who donated a stem cell graft to a child with aplastic anemia.

The chain is built from TRBV11-2 and TRBJ1-3, with TRBD1 as a possible D gene (5 bases). Deletions cut 0 bases from V and 3 bases from J, with 18 bases between. The CDR3 has 18 amino acids. Germline V gene data show CDR1 as SGHAT and CDR2 as FQNNGV. CDR3 nucleotides: TGTGCCAGCAGCTTAGATAGAAGCGGGGCCATTAGTGGAAACACCATATATTTT. Translation: CASSLDRSGAISGNTIYF.

V and J are TRBV6-2 or TRBV6-3 and TRBJ1-5; 8 bases are a match to TRBD1. This CDR3 region has 15 residues. In germline, CDR1 is MNHEY, CDR2 SVGEGT. V shed 5 bases, J shed 4 bases, and the junction held 7 bases outside the gene matches. The CDR3 bases are TGTGCCAGCAGTGCCCGGACAGGGATTAATCAGCCCCAGCATTTT. Translated, it gives CASSARTGINQPQHF.

The chain employs TRBV5-1 and TRBJ1-1; D uncertain. CDR1 and CDR2 (germline): SGHRS, YFSETQ. The CDR3 covers 14 residues. V dropped 2 bases and J dropped 7 bases, with 15 bases sitting between them. CDR3 residues: CASSFEGLPFEAFF. Written as DNA, the CDR3 is TGCGCCAGCAGCTTCGAAGGGCTTCCATTTGAAGCTTTCTTT.

This clonotype has just a few counts. The rearrangement uses TRBV4-1 and TRBJ1-4; D gene unclear. The CDR3 loop spans 15 amino acids. The ends were cut back, 0 bases at V and 4 bases at J, with 9 bases in the middle. Germline CDR1 reads MGHRA; CDR2 reads YSYEKL. The CDR3: CASSQDTGSNEKLFF. CDR3 sequence (DNA): TGCGCCAGCAGCCAAGATACCGGCAGTAATGAAAAACTGTTTTTT.

The V and J genes are TRBV2 and TRBJ1-1; possible D gene TRBD1, 5 bases. The length of the CDR3 is 13 residues. In germline, CDR1 is SNHLY, CDR2 FYNNEI. Trimming pared 8 bases from V and 1 base from J, leaving 11 bases between. The CDR3 nucleotides read TGTGCCAGCGGGGCTGGAGGGAACACTGAAGCTTTCTTT. It is translated as CASGAGGNTEAFF.

The chain joins TRBV30 to TRBJ1-1; no firm D call. The length of the CDR3 is 13 residues. Germline V gene data show CDR1 as GTSNPN and CDR2 as SVGIG (reference sequence). Trimming removed 0 bases at V and 4 bases at J, with 9 bases between. Written as DNA, the CDR3 is TGTGCCTGGAGTGTAAACGGCATCACTGAAGCTTTCTTT. As protein: CAWSVNGITEAFF.

V usage is TRBV9 and J usage is TRBJ2-5; possible D gene TRBD2, 5 bases. Trimming stripped 4 bases from V and 1 base from J, with 11 bases between. The CDR3 is 14 residues long. From germline, CDR1 is SGDLS and CDR2 YYNGEE. The CDR3 DNA sequence: TGTGCCAGCAGCCCCGGGCGGGTCCAAGAGACCCAGTACTTC. This translates into CASSPGRVQETQYF.

The V gene is TRBV6-2 or TRBV6-3, the J gene TRBJ2-7; D is possibly TRBD2 (5 bases). The germline V gene encodes CDR1 MNHEY and CDR2 SVGEGT. The V and J ends lost 2 bases and 4 bases respectively, with 9 bases between them. The CDR3 contains 13 residues. For the CDR3, the DNA is TGTGCCAGCAGTTACCGGGATCGATACGAGCAGTACTTC. Its protein product is CASSYRDRYEQYF.

This clonotype was observed a handful of times. V is TRBV7-2 and J is TRBJ2-7, with 14 nucleotides matching TRBD2. Germline V CDR1 and CDR2: SGHTA, FQGNSA. CDR3 length: 14 residues. J gave up 9 bases and V 5 bases, and 6 bases lay outside the gene matches. CDR3 sequence reads: CASSPWGLAGVQYF. CDR3 bases: TGTGCCAGCAGCCCCTGGGGACTAGCGGGAGTGCAGTACTTC.

This clonotype was seen repeatedly, ten times or more. The chain employs TRBV20-1 and TRBJ2-7, with 9 bases matching TRBD1. Germline V gene lookup returns CDR1 DFQATT and CDR2 SNEGSKA (reference sequence). The CDR3 is 16 residues long. The V segment lost 5 bases and the J segment 5 bases; nucleotides outside the gene matches: 16. CDR3 amino acids: CSASQSRDRGYDEQYF. DNA for the CDR3: TGCAGTGCTTCACAAAGCCGTGACAGGGGGTACGACGAGCAGTACTTC.

The rearrangement links TRBV4-2 to TRBJ2-1; D is perhaps TRBD2 (5 bases). The CDR3 is 16 residues long. The germline gives CDR1 LGHNA, CDR2 YNFKEQ. V dropped 4 bases and J dropped 0 bases, with 13 bases sitting between them. CDR3 in amino acids: CASSPRLGSSYNEQFF. CDR3 in DNA: TGTGCCAGCAGCCCGAGGTTGGGGAGCTCCTACAATGAGCAGTTCTTC.

About this clonotype itself: The germline gene is not matched at one end of the junction; a read error may be the cause. The chain has TRBV6-1 and TRBJ2-2; 8 positions match TRBD1. Germline CDR1 and CDR2: MNHNS and SASEGT. The length of the CDR3 is 17 residues. CDR3 residues: CAISEAGTGAATGELFF. The CDR3 nucleotides are TGTGCCATCAGTGAAGCCGGGACAGGAGCGGCCACCGGGGAGCTGTTTTTT.